This T cell receptor beta chain was identified during a study of T cell changes during pregnancy in multiple sclerosis. J lost 8 bases, V lost 5 bases, and 13 bases had no gene match. The CDR3 contains 15 residues. Germline lookup yields CDR1 MNHNS and CDR2 SASEGT. Only in-frame clones appear in the TCRdb table, and some are missing; sequencing was by immunoSEQ multiplex PCR. This table has 84,000 or so clones, roughly 93% appearing once. This TCR was sampled from a female donor with multiple sclerosis, enrolled in a pregnancy study. The input for sequencing was peripheral blood, taken in the third trimester of pregnancy. This chain uses TRBV6-1 with TRBJ1-2, with 8 positions matching TRBD1. The CDR3 bases are TGTGCCAGCAGTAGCTGGACAGGGACCTCGGGGGGCTACACCTTC. Translated, it gives CASSSWTGTSGGYTF.